This T cell receptor beta chain appears in the sequencing data of a study of CD8 T cells in Susac syndrome. As for the study in general: Patients with Susac syndrome who were sequenced included more than 5 with active disease and fewer than ten in remission.

Trimming removed 4 bases from V and 6 bases from J; junction bases left unmatched: 11. The length of the CDR3 is 16 residues. Per germline, CDR1 SGHTA and CDR2 FQGNSA. TCR beta was sequenced from blood CD8+ and CD4+ T cells. cDNA came from roughly 0.5 to 1 ug RNA primed by random hexamers. TCRdb analysed the immunoSEQ multiplex PCR reads with MiXCR anew, one entry per CDR3 protein. Of some 200,000 distinct CDR3 sequences in the sample, 90% to 96% were seen once. This receptor was obtained from a human donor with Susac syndrome. The chain couples TRBV7-2 to TRBJ2-2; TRBD2 agrees at 7 bases. Sequencing was carried out using CD4+ T cells from PBMCs. The CDR3 sequence is CASSWSGTIVSGELFF. The CDR3 coding sequence is TGTGCCAGCAGCTGGTCCGGGACTATCGTCTCCGGGGAGCTGTTTTTT.